This TCR beta chain originates from a study of shared clonotypes between healthy human individuals. In regard to this clone: What it recognizes is unknown.

Study-wide points: Naive subsets tended to show greater estimated richness than memory subsets. For naive CD4 cells, roughly 5.5% of clonotypes were shared across a handful of donors. Only blood was sampled, and tissue TCR repertoires likely differ from blood ones. Lower generation probabilities were found for non-shared clonotypes than for those shared by all four donors.

The repertoire was sequenced with immunoSEQ multiplex PCR; TCRdb's copy has only in-frame clones and lacks some. Seen here are about 1,500,000 clones, 96% observed once, and the top ten hold more than 0.9%. Deletions cut 0 bases from V and 1 base from J, with 7 bases between. From germline, CDR1 is SGHTA and CDR2 FQGNSA. This CDR3 spans 15 amino acids. Specimen: naive CD4+ T cells sorted from blood. Subset defined: CD45RA+ positively selected. The V and J genes are TRBV7-2 and TRBJ2-4; tentative D call: TRBD2 (6 bases). The receptor comes from a man younger than 45 in good health. The CDR3 coding sequence is TGTGCCAGCAGCTTAGCCGGAGGGGCCAAAAACATTCAGTACTTC. Its protein is CASSLAGGAKNIQYF.